Below are 10 T cell receptor beta chains sequenced from a single sample in a study of blood T cell repertoires in COVID-19. Profiling relied on immunoSEQ multiplex PCR, and the TCRdb table lists in-frame clones only, not all of them. The sample includes over 90,000 clones, approximately 74% of them seen just once. Sample: peripheral blood. The receptor set was obtained from a man aged 70 or older with COVID-19, enrolled during active disease.

V and J are TRBV24-1 and TRBJ2-3, with 8 bases aligning to TRBD1. Germline-derived CDR1 and CDR2 are KGHDR and SFDVKD. V lost 5 bases to trimming and J lost 4 bases; unmatched junction nucleotides: 10. This CDR3 comprises 16 residues. The CDR3 DNA reads TGTGCCACCAGTGGGCGGACAGGGTTAACACCAGATACGCAGTATTTT. Amino acid sequence: CATSGRTGLTPDTQYF.

As concerns this clone: Compared with germline, one end of the junction differs, possibly owing to a read error. The rearrangement joins TRBV7-7 to TRBJ2-1, with D tentatively TRBD1 (6 bases). The germline gives CDR1 SSHAT, CDR2 FNYEAQ (reference sequence). The CDR3 is made up of 15 amino acids. The CDR3 DNA follows: TGTGCTAGCAGCTCAGGGGCTGGGATCAGCGGTGAGCAGTTCTTC. This sequence encodes CASSSGAGISGEQFF.

The chain joins TRBV11-3 to TRBJ2-1, with D possibly being TRBD2 (5 bases). V dropped 1 base and J dropped 10 bases, with 8 bases sitting between them. Germline CDR1 reads SGHNT; CDR2 reads YENEEA. There are 12 residues in the CDR3. CDR3 nucleotide sequence: TGTGCCAGCAGCTTAGTTTCGGGGGAGCAGTTCTTC. Its translation is CASSLVSGEQFF.

The V and J genes are TRBV19 and TRBJ2-1; D is possibly TRBD1 (5 bases). Germline CDR1 reads LNHDA; CDR2 reads SQIVND (reference sequence). The V gene lost 1 base and the J gene lost 9 bases, with 19 bases spanning the gap. The CDR3 runs 16 residues. CDR3 region: CASSIVGARGYGEQFF. CDR3 coding DNA: TGTGCCAGTAGTATAGTTGGGGCTAGGGGCTATGGTGAGCAGTTCTTC.

This chain links TRBV28 with TRBJ1-5; no reliable D call. V was pared by 4 bases and J by 3 bases, with 10 bases between. The CDR3 is 14 amino acids. The germline V gene encodes CDR1 MDHEN and CDR2 SYDVKM. The CDR3 DNA reads as TGTGCCAGCAGTTCCGGGAGCCCCAATCAGCCCCAGCATTTT. Protein: CASSSGSPNQPQHF.

Only a few counts were recorded for this clone. V is TRBV29-1 and J is TRBJ2-5, with a possible D match to TRBD1 (6 bases). Germline V gene lookup returns CDR1 SQVTM and CDR2 ANQGSEA. The germline V and J ends were trimmed by 6 bases and 1 base, with 18 bases remaining between them. CDR3 length equals 15 residues. This CDR3 is CSVHQGYGLQETQYF. In DNA, the CDR3 is TGCAGCGTCCACCAGGGGTATGGCCTCCAAGAGACCCAGTACTTC.

This clone has just a few counts. The V and J genes are TRBV5-1 and TRBJ2-5, with 8 bases that match TRBD2. V was clipped by 3 bases and J by 1 base; unmatched bases: 2. CDR1 and CDR2 (germline): SGHRS, YFSETQ. There are 14 residues in the CDR3. CDR3 coding DNA: TGCGCCAGCAGCTCCGGGAGGGCCCAAGAGACCCAGTACTTC. Protein: CASSSGRAQETQYF.

Only one count was recorded for this clone. V gene TRBV3-1 (or the pseudogene TRBV3-2) combines with J gene TRBJ2-1; 7 bases agree with TRBD2. Trimming at V came to 1 base and at J to 0 bases, leaving 6 bases not matched to a gene. The length of the CDR3 is 17 residues. Germline lookup yields CDR1 LGHDT and CDR2 YNNKEL (reference sequence). As DNA, the CDR3 is TGTGCCAGCAGCCAAGTGGGCGGGAGTGTCTCCTACAATGAGCAGTTCTTC. It is translated as CASSQVGGSVSYNEQFF.

The V gene is TRBV27, the J gene TRBJ1-1, with TRBD1 as a possible D gene (5 bases). The CDR3 is 15 residues long. V lost 3 bases to trimming and J lost 3 bases, with 14 bases between them. CDR1 is MNHEY and CDR2 is SMNVEV in the germline V gene (reference sequence). The CDR3 nucleotides are TGTGCCAGCAGTTTCCGACAGACCAGCCACACTGAAGCTTTCTTT. This translates into CASSFRQTSHTEAFF.

The chain couples TRBV15 to TRBJ2-4, with 7 bases matching TRBD2. Germline CDR1 reads LNHNV; CDR2 reads YYDKDF (reference sequence). Trimming removed 0 bases from V and 6 bases from J; junction bases left unmatched: 8. This CDR3 comprises 16 residues. The CDR3 DNA reads TGTGCCACCAGCAGAGACCGGGGGAGGGCCGGAAACATTCAGTACTTC. Encoded protein: CATSRDRGRAGNIQYF.